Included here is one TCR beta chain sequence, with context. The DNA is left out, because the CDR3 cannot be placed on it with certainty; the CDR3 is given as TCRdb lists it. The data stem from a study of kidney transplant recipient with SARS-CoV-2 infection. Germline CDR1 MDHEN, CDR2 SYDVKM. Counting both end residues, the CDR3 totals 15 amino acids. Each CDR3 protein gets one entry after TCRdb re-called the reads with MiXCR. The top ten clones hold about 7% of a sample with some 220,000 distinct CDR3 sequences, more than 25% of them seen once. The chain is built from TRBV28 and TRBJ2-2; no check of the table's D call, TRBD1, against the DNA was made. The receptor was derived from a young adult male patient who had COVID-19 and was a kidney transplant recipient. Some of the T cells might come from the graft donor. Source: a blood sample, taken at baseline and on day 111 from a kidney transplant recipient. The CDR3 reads CASSTSGGGTGELFF.